This TCR beta chain was recorded in a study of neurological immune-mediated disorders. Each CDR3 protein is one row after TCRdb ran MiXCR on the 5' RACE reads. Among some 30,000 distinct CDR3 sequences listed, roughly 21% were seen once. This clonotype was seen many times. The CDR3 is made up of 14 amino acids. Germline assignment: CDR1 DFQATT and CDR2 SNEGSKA (reference sequence). V trimming: 0 bases; J trimming: 7 bases; junction bases outside the gene matches: 6. This clonotype originated in a woman aged 55 to 70 in good health. Sequenced sample: PBMCs. This chain links TRBV20-1 with TRBJ2-3, with 8 bases matching TRBD2. CDR3: CSARERGALNTQYF. CDR3 bases: TGCAGTGCTAGAGAGCGGGGGGCCCTAAATACGCAGTATTTT.